What follows are 23 T cell receptor beta chains derived from one specimen sequenced in a study of T cell responses to AZD1222 COVID-19 vaccine. Libraries were prepared by immunoSEQ multiplex PCR; TCRdb keeps only in-frame clonotypes and omits some of them. The sample lists some 130,000 clones, more than 85% occurring once. The specimen comprised peripheral blood, sampled on day 0 of AZD1222 vaccination. The origin of the receptors is an adult in good health.

The rearrangement joins TRBV6-2 or TRBV6-3 to TRBJ2-3; D is uncertain. The CDR3 covers 13 residues. The V end lost 3 bases, the J end lost 6 bases, and 10 bases lay between the germline ends. Germline assignment: CDR1 MNHEY and CDR2 SVGEGT. CDR3: CASSYSTVDTQYF. The DNA of the CDR3 is TGTGCCAGCAGTTATTCGACGGTGGATACGCAGTATTTT.

V is TRBV7-6 and J is TRBJ2-2; 9 bases line up with TRBD2. Unmatched junction bases numbered 4, after V lost 1 base and J lost 1 base. This CDR3 is 17 amino acids long. Germline CDR1 SGHVS, CDR2 FNYEAQ. CDR3 protein: CASSLEPAGGNTGELFF. CDR3 coding DNA: TGTGCCAGCAGCTTAGAACCAGCGGGGGGGAACACCGGGGAGCTGTTTTTT. The variable domain in full, completed from reference TRBV7-6 and TRBJ2-2, reads GAGVSQSPRYKVTKRGQDVALRCDPISGHVSLYWYRQALGQGPEFLTYFNYEAQQDKSGLPNDRFSAERPEGSISTLTIQRTEQRDSAMYRCASSLEPAGGNTGELFFGEGSRLTVL.

This chain joins TRBV21-1 and TRBJ2-1; TRBD1, the table's D call, lacks a check against the DNA. TRBV21-1 is reported as a pseudogene. CDR3 length: 14 amino acids. CDR3 region: CASSKGARHGEQFF. The DNA of the CDR3 is TGTGCCAGCAGCAAAGGGGCCAGGCATGGTGAGCAGTTCTTC.

The rearrangement joins TRBV6-1 to TRBJ2-7, with D perhaps TRBD1 or TRBD2 (5 bases each). The V end lost 0 bases, the J end lost 2 bases, and 14 bases lay between the germline ends. Germline V gives CDR1 MNHNS, CDR2 SASEGT. This CDR3 has 16 amino acids. Here the CDR3 reads CASSEAGRVGPYEQYF. The CDR3 DNA is TGTGCCAGCAGTGAAGCGGGGCGGGTGGGACCCTACGAGCAGTACTTC.

The gene calls are TRBV4-1 and TRBJ1-3; possibly TRBD1 for D (5 bases). The CDR3 extends over 18 amino acids. V was trimmed by 6 bases and J by 0 bases, leaving 21 bases between them. CDR1 and CDR2 from the germline V gene are MGHRA and YSYEKL. The CDR3 DNA reads TGCGCCAGCAGGCGAGTACCGGGACCGTTGAGCTCTGGAAACACCATATATTTT. Translating it yields CASRRVPGPLSSGNTIYF.

The CDR3 sequence: CASSGTFQNSPLHF. Here the CDR3 DNA reads TGTGCCAGCAGCGGGACCTTTCAGAATTCACCCCTCCACTTT. The chain couples TRBV5-6 to TRBJ1-6; TRBD1 is a possible D gene (5 bases). Trimming left V 4 bases short and J 7 bases short, with 12 bases between. The CDR3 spans 14 residues. The germline V gene has CDR1 SGHDT and CDR2 YYEEEE. Based on the CDR3 plus reference TRBV5-6 and TRBJ1-6, the full variable domain is DAGVTQSPTHLIKTRGQQVTLRCSPKSGHDTVSWYQQALGQGPQFIFQYYEEEERQRGNFPDRFSGHQFPNYSSELNVNALLLGDSALYLCASSGTFQNSPLHFGNGTRLTVT.

The chain combines TRBV7-2 with TRBJ2-3, with no clear D. The germline V and J ends were trimmed by 8 bases and 4 bases, with 13 bases remaining between them. CDR3 length: 13 residues. CDR1 and CDR2 from the germline V gene are SGHTA and FQGNSA. DNA of the CDR3: TGTGCCAGCGGGAAGACCCTGGCAGATACGCAGTATTTT. This codes for CASGKTLADTQYF.

This chain connects TRBV5-5 to TRBJ2-5; D unclear. The CDR3 runs to 14 residues. The V gene lost 5 bases and the J gene lost 3 bases, with 14 bases spanning the gap. Germline lookup yields CDR1 SGHKS and CDR2 YYEKEE (reference sequence). The CDR3 protein is CASSYALIKETQYF. The CDR3 region has the DNA TGTGCCAGCAGTTATGCACTCATAAAAGAGACCCAGTACTTC.

This clone has just one count. V and J are TRBV28 and TRBJ2-6; 8 bases are shared with TRBD2. The V and J ends lost 7 bases and 4 bases, in that order; junction bases with no gene match: 3. Germline assignment: CDR1 MDHEN and CDR2 SYDVKM. CDR3 length: 14 amino acids. CDR3 loop: CASTTGGGANVLTF. Here the CDR3 DNA reads TGTGCCAGCACCACGGGAGGGGGGGCCAACGTCCTGACTTTC.

The genes are TRBV3-1 (or the pseudogene TRBV3-2) and TRBJ2-3; D possibly corresponds to TRBD2 (7 bases). Germline V gene data show CDR1 as LGHDT and CDR2 as YNNKEL (reference sequence). This CDR3 comprises 17 residues. The V end lost 3 bases, the J end lost 0 bases, and 16 bases lay between the germline ends. The CDR3 spells CASSHWRGGPSTDTQYF. CDR3 coding DNA: TGTGCCAGCAGCCACTGGAGGGGGGGACCTAGCACAGATACGCAGTATTTT.

The chain links TRBV7-9 to TRBJ2-2; 8 bases agree with TRBD1. This CDR3 has 17 residues. Germline V CDR1 and CDR2: SEHNR, FQNEAQ (reference sequence). V trimming: 1 base; J trimming: 4 bases; junction bases outside the gene matches: 8. CDR3 amino acids: CASSLGVRQGSTGELFF. CDR3 bases: TGTGCCAGCAGCTTAGGGGTGAGACAGGGGAGCACCGGGGAGCTGTTTTTT.

This clone was detected once. The chain combines TRBV5-1 with TRBJ2-1; D gene uncertain. V was cut by 4 bases and J by 10 bases, with 9 bases left in between. The CDR3 sequence is 11 residues long. Germline values: CDR1 SGHRS, CDR2 YFSETQ. CDR3 in DNA: TGCGCCAGCAGCCCGGATCACGAGCAGTTCTTC. It is translated as CASSPDHEQFF.

The genes are TRBV6-5 and TRBJ1-1; no clear D gene. Germline V gene sequence: CDR1 MNHEY, CDR2 SVGAGI. Trimming stripped 2 bases from V and 0 bases from J, with 13 bases between. The CDR3 loop spans 16 amino acids. The CDR3 loop reads CASSYQPAVMNTEAFF. For the CDR3, the DNA is TGTGCCAGCAGTTACCAACCTGCAGTTATGAACACTGAAGCTTTCTTT.

The V and J genes are TRBV18 and TRBJ1-6; 7 bases match TRBD1. Trimming took 8 bases from V and 9 from J; bases not matched to a gene: 13. Germline lookup yields CDR1 KGHSH and CDR2 LQKENI. CDR3 length: 15 residues. The chain's CDR3 is CASGQGRGRVSPLHF. The DNA of the CDR3 is TGTGCCAGCGGCCAGGGAAGGGGGCGAGTTTCACCCCTCCACTTT.

This chain connects TRBV4-3 to TRBJ1-5; D remains unclear. There are 11 residues in the CDR3. Germline assignment: CDR1 LGHNA and CDR2 YSLEER. Trimming took off 0 bases at V and 8 bases at J, with 2 bases between the two ends. The CDR3 region is CASSQEKPQHF. In nucleotides, the CDR3 is TGCGCCAGCAGCCAAGAAAAGCCCCAGCATTTT.

The chain recombines TRBV7-2 with TRBJ1-5; 7 nucleotides line up with TRBD1. CDR3 length: 13 residues. With V trimmed by 4 bases and J by 4 bases, 1 base remained unmatched. CDR1 is SGHTA and CDR2 is FQGNSA in the germline V gene. Written as DNA, the CDR3 is TGTGCCAGCAGCTGGGACAGTAATCAGCCCCAGCATTTT. It specifies CASSWDSNQPQHF.

This chain connects TRBV18 to TRBJ1-1, with D uncertain. With 3 bases removed from V and 4 bases from J, the gap between germline ends came to 12 bases. This CDR3 has 14 amino acids. Germline assignment: CDR1 KGHSH and CDR2 LQKENI. The CDR3 sequence is CASSPLVEGTEAFF. CDR3 nucleotides: TGTGCCAGCTCACCGCTCGTTGAGGGCACTGAAGCTTTCTTT. The entire variable domain, with the rest obtained from reference TRBV18 and TRBJ1-1, is as follows: NAGVMQNPRHLVRRRGQEARLRCSPMKGHSHVYWYRQLPEEGLKFMVYLQKENIIDESGMPKERFSAEFPKEGPSILRIQQVVRGDSAAYFCASSPLVEGTEAFFGQGTRLTVV.

In this sample, this clone turned up a few times. Other nucleotide sequences in the sample specify the same CDR3. The rearrangement uses TRBV7-2 and TRBJ2-7; tentatively, D is TRBD2 (5 bases). V lost 1 base to trimming and J lost 4 bases, with 11 bases between them. Germline V gene sequence: CDR1 SGHTA, CDR2 FQGNSA. The CDR3 has 14 residues. The CDR3 here is CASSLVGRTYEQYF. CDR3 in DNA: TGTGCCAGCAGCTTAGTTGGCAGGACTTACGAGCAGTACTTC.

The rearrangement joins TRBV12-3 or TRBV12-4 to TRBJ2-5, with D possibly TRBD2 on 6 matching bases. Trimming pared 3 bases from V and 4 bases from J, leaving 6 bases between. The length of the CDR3 is 12 residues. The CDR3 sequence: CASSFGGETQYF. CDR3 DNA sequence: TGTGCCAGCAGTTTCGGGGGAGAGACCCAGTACTTC.

This chain uses TRBV2 with TRBJ2-1; no firm D call. Trimming removed 3 bases from V and 2 bases from J, with 11 bases in between. Germline assignment: CDR1 SNHLY and CDR2 FYNNEI. The CDR3 is 15 amino acids. CDR3 sequence (DNA): TGTGCCAGCAGTGACGGGCAGAGGACCTACAATGAGCAGTTCTTC. Its protein product is CASSDGQRTYNEQFF.

V is TRBV27 and J is TRBJ2-5, with TRBD2 identical over 9 bases. Trimming cost V 2 bases and J 5 bases; bases outside gene matches: 3. The CDR3 loop spans 14 amino acids. CDR1 and CDR2 (germline): MNHEY, SMNVEV (reference sequence). CDR3: CASSLGSGGETQYF. The DNA for the CDR3 is TGTGCCAGCAGTTTAGGGAGCGGGGGGGAGACCCAGTACTTC.

This chain joins TRBV21-1 and TRBJ2-3. TRBV21-1 is marked as a pseudogene. The CDR3 is 11 amino acids. In DNA form, the CDR3 reads TGTGCCAGCAGCAGGGGAGATACGCAGTATTTT. Its translation is CASSRGDTQYF.

J is TRBJ1-5 and V is TRBV2, with 8 bases lining up with TRBD1. The trim removed 6 bases at V and 6 bases at J, leaving 10 bases unmatched. The CDR3 is 15 residues long. CDR1 and CDR2 (germline): SNHLY, FYNNEI. The CDR3 sequence is CASRSGTGVFQPQHF. In nucleotides, the CDR3 is TGTGCCAGCAGATCGGGGACAGGCGTATTTCAGCCCCAGCATTTT.